The 14 T cell receptor beta chains listed next were all sequenced from one sample in a study of blood T cell repertoires in COVID-19. Using immunoSEQ multiplex PCR, the repertoire was profiled, and TCRdb retains in-frame clones only, with some absent. Of about 33,000 clones listed, about 91% are singletons. The source material was peripheral blood. The source is a human donor in a cohort sampled during active COVID-19.

The chain is built from TRBV7-9 and TRBJ2-7; 8 bases are shared with TRBD2. The CDR3 is 14 residues long. CDR1 and CDR2 (germline): SEHNR, FQNEAQ (reference sequence). J lost 5 bases, V lost 1 base, and 4 bases had no gene match. DNA of the CDR3: TGTGCCAGCAGCTTAGAAAGCGGGAGCAACGAGCAGTACTTC. This sequence encodes CASSLESGSNEQYF. Full variable domain (rest looked up from reference TRBV7-9 and TRBJ2-7): DTGVSQNPRHKITKRGQNVTFRCDPISEHNRLYWYRQTLGQGPEFLTYFQNEAQLEKSRLLSDRFSAERPKGSFSTLEIQRTEQGDSAMYLCASSLESGSNEQYFGPGTRLTVT.

The J gene is TRBJ2-7, the V gene TRBV11-2; 8 bases match TRBD1. The CDR3 runs to 14 residues. V shed 8 bases, J shed 4 bases, and the junction held 10 bases outside the gene matches. Per germline, CDR1 SGHAT and CDR2 FQNNGV. In nucleotides, the CDR3 is TGTGCCAGCGGACCCCAGGGGGCGGGATACGAGCAGTACTTC. Protein: CASGPQGAGYEQYF.

The rearrangement uses TRBV11-3 and TRBJ2-3; unclear D gene. This CDR3 region has 14 residues. Germline V gene data show CDR1 as SGHNT and CDR2 as YENEEA. Trimming took off 5 bases at V and 4 bases at J, with 13 bases between the two ends. CDR3 region: CASSRRVGADTQYF. Here the CDR3 DNA reads TGTGCCAGCAGCCGAAGAGTGGGCGCAGATACGCAGTATTTT. Supplemented by reference TRBV11-3 and TRBJ2-3, the full variable domain reads EAGVVQSPRYKIIEKKQPVAFWCNPISGHNTLYWYLQNLGQGPELLIRYENEEAVDDSQLPKDRFSAERLKGVDSTLKIQPAELGDSAVYLCASSRRVGADTQYFGPGTRLTVL.

In nucleotides, the CDR3 is TGTGCCAGCAGCCCAGGGGACGGCAGGAACGAGCAGTACTTC. As protein: CASSPGDGRNEQYF. The V and J genes are TRBV7-9 and TRBJ2-7; tentatively, D is TRBD1 (6 bases). This CDR3 region has 14 residues. Trimming removed 5 bases from V and 5 bases from J, with 16 bases in between. Germline CDR1 SEHNR, CDR2 FQNEAQ (reference sequence).

The V gene is TRBV7-9, the J gene TRBJ1-5; D gene unclear. Germline V gives CDR1 SEHNR, CDR2 FQNEAQ (reference sequence). The CDR3 runs 16 residues. V lost 7 bases and J lost 0, with 16 bases in between. The CDR3, as DNA: TGTGCCAGCACCAAGGGAGACGGGTATAGCAATCAGCCCCAGCATTTT. It codes for CASTKGDGYSNQPQHF. Looking up the rest from reference TRBV7-9 and TRBJ1-5 gives the full variable domain: DTGVSQNPRHKITKRGQNVTFRCDPISEHNRLYWYRQTLGQGPEFLTYFQNEAQLEKSRLLSDRFSAERPKGSFSTLEIQRTEQGDSAMYLCASTKGDGYSNQPQHFGDGTRLSIL.

A single count supports this clone. The chain employs TRBV19 and TRBJ1-4; no clear D gene. Germline V gene lookup returns CDR1 LNHDA and CDR2 SQIVND (reference sequence). Trimming took off 6 bases at V and 6 bases at J, with 5 bases between the two ends. The CDR3 is made up of 11 amino acids. The DNA of the CDR3 is TGTGCCAGTAGCCTCGATGAAAAACTGTTTTTT. Encoded protein: CASSLDEKLFF. Variable domain in full (rest from reference TRBV19 and TRBJ1-4): DGGITQSPKYLFRKEGQNVTLSCEQNLNHDAMYWYRQDPGQGLRLIYYSQIVNDFQKGDIAEGYSVSREKKESFPLTVTSAQKNPTAFYLCASSLDEKLFFGSGTQLSVL.

The rearrangement uses TRBV3-1 (or the pseudogene TRBV3-2) and TRBJ2-5; 8 bases align to TRBD2. The CDR3 has 18 residues. Germline trimming cut 1 base from V and 5 bases from J; bases unmatched to any gene: 15. Per germline, CDR1 LGHDT and CDR2 YNNKEL (reference sequence). CDR3 loop: CASSQVAGGRAKTETQYF. Here the CDR3 DNA reads TGTGCCAGCAGCCAAGTTGCGGGGGGCCGAGCCAAGACGGAGACCCAGTACTTC.

This clone was detected only once. CDR3 amino acids: CASSQDGSGQGGYEQYF. The CDR3 region has the DNA TGCGCCAGCAGCCAAGATGGCTCGGGGCAGGGGGGCTACGAGCAGTACTTC. The genes are TRBV4-1 and TRBJ2-7; D possibly corresponds to TRBD1 (7 bases). The CDR3 sequence is 17 residues long. CDR1 and CDR2 (germline): MGHRA, YSYEKL. Trimming pared 0 bases from V and 3 bases from J, leaving 18 bases between.

The V gene is TRBV24-1, the J gene TRBJ2-7, with D maybe TRBD1 (5 bases). CDR1 is KGHDR, CDR2 SFDVKD, per germline. The CDR3 is 15 amino acids. The V end lost 4 bases, the J end lost 2 bases, and 14 bases lay between the germline ends. CDR3 loop: CATSDPRQKTYEQYF. The CDR3 nucleotides read TGTGCCACCAGTGACCCTCGACAGAAAACCTACGAGCAGTACTTC.

This clone was seen just once. The J gene is TRBJ2-3, the V gene TRBV5-1; 10 bases match TRBD2. Germline CDR1 is SGHRS and CDR2 is YFSETQ. This CDR3 is built from 15 residues. V was pared by 4 bases and J by 3 bases, with 5 bases of the junction left unmatched. The CDR3 sequence: CASSAGSGGTDTQYF. Here the CDR3 DNA reads TGCGCCAGCAGCGCGGGTAGCGGGGGGACAGATACGCAGTATTTT.

This clone showed up just a few times. The chain couples TRBV7-8 to TRBJ2-7, with 7 positions matching TRBD1. The CDR3 loop spans 13 amino acids. Germline-derived CDR1 and CDR2 are SGHVS and FQNEAQ. The trim removed 8 bases at V and 0 bases at J, leaving 4 bases unmatched. The CDR3 bases are TGTGCCAGCGGGGACAGCAGCTCCTACGAGCAGTACTTC. This codes for CASGDSSSYEQYF.

The genes are TRBV11-2 and TRBJ1-2; TRBD1 might be the D (5 bases). The CDR3 totals 12 residues. V lost 1 base and J lost 7, with 7 bases in between. Germline CDR1 reads SGHAT; CDR2 reads FQNNGV. CDR3 protein: CASSLVRVGYTF. In nucleotides, the CDR3 is TGTGCCAGCAGCTTAGTCAGGGTTGGCTACACCTTC. Variable domain in full (rest from reference TRBV11-2 and TRBJ1-2): EAGVAQSPRYKIIEKRQSVAFWCNPISGHATLYWYQQILGQGPKLLIQFQNNGVVDDSQLPKDRFSAERLKGVDSTLKIQPAKLEDSAVYLCASSLVRVGYTFGSGTRLTVV.

The CDR3 DNA follows: TGTGCCAGCAGCTTTATGAACACTGAAGCTTTCTTT. This codes for CASSFMNTEAFF. This chain joins TRBV11-1 and TRBJ1-1; D is unclear. The CDR3 consists of 12 residues. Germline V gives CDR1 SGHAT, CDR2 FQDESV (reference sequence). The germline V and J ends were trimmed by 3 bases and 0 bases, with 2 bases remaining between them.

The genes are TRBV5-4 and TRBJ2-2; 8 bases align to TRBD1. CDR1 is SGHNT, CDR2 YYREEE, per germline (reference sequence). This CDR3 spans 14 amino acids. V was clipped by 4 bases and J by 6 bases; unmatched bases: 5. CDR3 residues: CASSPRGQAGELFF. The CDR3 DNA sequence: TGTGCCAGCAGCCCCAGGGGGCAGGCCGGGGAGCTGTTTTTT.